This record looks at one T cell receptor (beta chain) sequence and its context. The V and J ends lost 0 bases and 5 bases, in that order; junction bases with no gene match: 8. This CDR3 spans 17 amino acids. The germline gives CDR1 SGHAT, CDR2 FQNNGV. Using immunoSEQ multiplex PCR, the repertoire was profiled, and TCRdb retains in-frame clones only, with some absent. The top ten hold approximately 3.6% of the sample, which has about 220,000 clones, 82% seen once. This sample is drawn from a study of blood T cell repertoires in COVID-19. Sequencing used PBMCs or T cells enriched from blood (not recorded which). This chain uses TRBV11-2 with TRBJ2-5; TRBD2 agrees at 11 bases. This TCR came from an older woman who had recovered from COVID-19. DNA of the CDR3: TGTGCCAGCAGCTTAGATCGAACTAGCGGGGGCAGGGAGACCCAGTACTTC. Encoded protein: CASSLDRTSGGRETQYF.